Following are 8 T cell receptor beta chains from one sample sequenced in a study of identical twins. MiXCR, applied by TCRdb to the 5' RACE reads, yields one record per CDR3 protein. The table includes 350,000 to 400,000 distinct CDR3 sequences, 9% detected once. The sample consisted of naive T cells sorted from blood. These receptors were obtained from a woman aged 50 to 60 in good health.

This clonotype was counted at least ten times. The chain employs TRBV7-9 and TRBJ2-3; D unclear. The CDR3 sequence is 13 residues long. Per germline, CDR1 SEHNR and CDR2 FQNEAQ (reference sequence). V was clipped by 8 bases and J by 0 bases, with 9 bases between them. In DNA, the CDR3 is TGTGCCAGCTTTCCGGACAGCACAGATACGCAGTATTTT. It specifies CASFPDSTDTQYF. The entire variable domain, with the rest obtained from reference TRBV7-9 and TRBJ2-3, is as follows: DTGVSQNPRHKITKRGQNVTFRCDPISEHNRLYWYRQTLGQGPEFLTYFQNEAQLEKSRLLSDRFSAERPKGSFSTLEIQRTEQGDSAMYLCASFPDSTDTQYFGPGTRLTVL.

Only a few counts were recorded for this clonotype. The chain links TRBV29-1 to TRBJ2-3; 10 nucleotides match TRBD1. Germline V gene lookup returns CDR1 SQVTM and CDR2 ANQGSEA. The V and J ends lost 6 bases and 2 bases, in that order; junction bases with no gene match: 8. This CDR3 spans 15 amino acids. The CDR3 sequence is CSVTGTGEVTDTQYF. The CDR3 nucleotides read TGCAGCGTCACCGGGACAGGGGAGGTCACAGATACGCAGTATTTT.

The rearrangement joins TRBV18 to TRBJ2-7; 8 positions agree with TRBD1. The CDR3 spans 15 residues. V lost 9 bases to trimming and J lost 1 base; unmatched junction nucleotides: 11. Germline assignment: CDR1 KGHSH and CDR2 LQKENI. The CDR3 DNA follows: TGTGCCAGTAGTAACACAGGGGGGAGATCCTACGAGCAGTACTTC. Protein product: CASSNTGGRSYEQYF.

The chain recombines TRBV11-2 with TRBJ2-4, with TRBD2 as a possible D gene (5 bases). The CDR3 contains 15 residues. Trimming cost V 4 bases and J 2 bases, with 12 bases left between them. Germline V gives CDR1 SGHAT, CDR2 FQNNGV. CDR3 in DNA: TGTGCCAGCAGCTCCCAAAGGGAGTCCAAAAACATTCAGTACTTC. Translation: CASSSQRESKNIQYF.

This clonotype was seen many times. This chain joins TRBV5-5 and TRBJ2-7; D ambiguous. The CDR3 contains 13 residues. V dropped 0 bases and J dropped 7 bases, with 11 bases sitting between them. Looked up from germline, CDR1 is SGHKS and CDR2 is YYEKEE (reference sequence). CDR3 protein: CASSLENVGEQYF. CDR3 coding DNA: TGTGCCAGCAGCTTGGAGAATGTGGGGGAGCAGTACTTC.

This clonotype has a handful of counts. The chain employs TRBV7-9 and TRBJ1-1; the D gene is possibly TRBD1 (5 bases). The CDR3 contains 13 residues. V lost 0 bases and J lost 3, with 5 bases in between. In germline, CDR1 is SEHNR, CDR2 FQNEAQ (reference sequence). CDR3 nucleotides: TGTGCCAGCAGCTTAGCACAGGACACTGAAGCTTTCTTT. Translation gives CASSLAQDTEAFF.

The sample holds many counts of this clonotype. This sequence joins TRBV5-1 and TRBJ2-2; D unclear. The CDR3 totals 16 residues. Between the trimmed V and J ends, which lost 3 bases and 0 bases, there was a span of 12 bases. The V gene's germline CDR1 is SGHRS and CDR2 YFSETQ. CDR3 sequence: CASSSYRLTNTGELFF. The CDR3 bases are TGCGCCAGCAGCTCTTACCGCCTAACGAACACCGGGGAGCTGTTTTTT.

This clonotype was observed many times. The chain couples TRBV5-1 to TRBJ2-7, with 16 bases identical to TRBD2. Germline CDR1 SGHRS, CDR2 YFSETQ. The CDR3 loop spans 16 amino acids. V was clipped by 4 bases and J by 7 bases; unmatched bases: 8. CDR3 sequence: CASSLGLAGGQGEQYV. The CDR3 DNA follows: TGCGCCAGCAGCCTGGGACTAGCGGGAGGGCAGGGAGAGCAGTACGTC.